A selection of T cell receptor beta chains follows, all from one sample in a study of lymphopenia after photon versus proton radiotherapy. TCRdb's table, derived via immunoSEQ multiplex PCR, lists solely in-frame clones and lacks some. The table shows around 27,000 clones, with about 92% occurring only once. The input for sequencing was peripheral blood, taken from a patient treated with photon-based radiotherapy. These receptors were taken from a woman aged 45-65 years with cholangiocarcinoma. The CDR3 runs from the conserved cysteine through the conserved F or W. The order of the fields is CDR3 DNA, CDR3 protein, D gene, clone size, J gene, V gene. D genes are given only for firm matches. Expanded clones get a size class; other rows say once, few or many, or leave the size out.

DNA: TGCGCCAGCAGCCTAGGCCGGACAACTAATGAAAAACTGTTTTTT
CDR3: CASSLGRTTNEKLFF
D: .
size: .
J: TRBJ1-4
V: TRBV4-3

DNA: TGTGCCAGCACCGCTGGGGGCGGGAGCACTGAAGCTTTCTTT
CDR3: CASTAGGGSTEAFF
D: .
size: .
J: TRBJ1-1
V: TRBV7-2

DNA: TGTGCCAGCAGTTACAGACAGGAAGGAAAACTGTTTTTT
CDR3: CASSYRQEGKLFF
D: .
size: .
J: TRBJ1-4
V: TRBV6-5

DNA: TGTGCCAGCTCACCATTACAGGCGTCCTACAATGAGCAGTTCTTC
CDR3: CASSPLQASYNEQFF
D: .
size: .
J: TRBJ2-1
V: TRBV18

DNA: TGTGCCAGCAGCTTCAGGCAGACAAGAATTGAAGCTTTCTTT
CDR3: CASSFRQTRIEAFF
D: .
size: .
J: TRBJ1-1
V: TRBV5-6

DNA: TGTGCCACCAGCAGACCCATTCGTCGGGCCGACACTGAAGCTTTCTTT
CDR3: CATSRPIRRADTEAFF
D: .
size: once
J: TRBJ1-1
V: TRBV15

DNA: TGTGCCAGCTCACAGACAGCCACCACCTTATGGTCTGGGGCCAACGTCCTGACTTTC
CDR3: CASSQTATTLWSGANVLTF
D: .
size: .
J: TRBJ2-6
V: TRBV18

DNA: TGCGCCAGCAGCTTCGGACAGGGGAGCTATGGCTACACCTTC
CDR3: CASSFGQGSYGYTF
D: TRBD1
size: .
J: TRBJ1-2
V: TRBV5-1

DNA: TGTGCTAGTGGTTTGGTACCAGCTCCCAACTATGGCTACACCTTC
CDR3: CASGLVPAPNYGYTF
D: .
size: once
J: TRBJ1-2
V: TRBV12-5

DNA: TGCGCCAGCAGCTTGCGGAGTGGCGGTAATGAAAAACTGTTTTTT
CDR3: CASSLRSGGNEKLFF
D: .
size: .
J: TRBJ1-4
V: TRBV5-1

DNA: TGTGCCAGCAGCTTGGGACAGGGACTTGCCTACACCTTC
CDR3: CASSLGQGLAYTF
D: TRBD1
size: .
J: TRBJ1-2
V: TRBV5-6

DNA: TGTGCCAGCAGACCACAGGGAAGGGGCACAGATACGCAGTATTTT
CDR3: CASRPQGRGTDTQYF
D: .
size: once
J: TRBJ2-3
V: TRBV7-2

DNA: TGTGCCAGCAGTCCGGGGGGGACACCATCCTACGAGCAGTACTTC
CDR3: CASSPGGTPSYEQYF
D: TRBD2
size: .
J: TRBJ2-7
V: TRBV6-1

DNA: TGCGCCAGCAGTGAGAATCAGAGGGGCAATTCACCCCTCCACTTT
CDR3: CASSENQRGNSPLHF
D: .
size: .
J: TRBJ1-6
V: TRBV10-2

DNA: TGTGCCACCAAGAGACTCGCTGGAAACACCATATATTTT
CDR3: CATKRLAGNTIYF
D: .
size: .
J: TRBJ1-3
V: TRBV19

DNA: TGCGCCAGCAGCCAAGATCGGGGTCAGCCCCAGCATTTT
CDR3: CASSQDRGQPQHF
D: .
size: .
J: TRBJ1-5
V: TRBV4-3

DNA: TGCGCCAGCAGCCCTTGGGGGTCCGATTCACCCCTCCACTTT
CDR3: CASSPWGSDSPLHF
D: .
size: .
J: TRBJ1-6
V: TRBV5-1

DNA: TGTGCCAGCAGCCCTAACGGGCGGCAGGGCAATCAGCCCCAGCATTTT
CDR3: CASSPNGRQGNQPQHF
D: .
size: .
J: TRBJ1-5
V: TRBV21-1

DNA: TGTGCCAGCAGCCCGGGACCTAATTCACCCCTCCACTTT
CDR3: CASSPGPNSPLHF
D: .
size: .
J: TRBJ1-6
V: TRBV11-2

DNA: TGCGCCAGCAGCCAAGATGCTAGCGGGCTCACAGATACGCAGTATTTT
CDR3: CASSQDASGLTDTQYF
D: TRBD2
size: once
J: TRBJ2-3
V: TRBV4-3

DNA: TGTGCCAGCAGTACCCCACAGAACTATGGCTACACCTTC
CDR3: CASSTPQNYGYTF
D: .
size: .
J: TRBJ1-2
V: TRBV6-6

DNA: TGCAGCGTTGGTACAGGAACCCCTAACTATGGCTACACCTTC
CDR3: CSVGTGTPNYGYTF
D: .
size: once
J: TRBJ1-2
V: TRBV29-1

DNA: TGTGCCAGTAGTTCAGGCGACAGGGACTCAGATACGCAGTATTTT
CDR3: CASSSGDRDSDTQYF
D: .
size: .
J: TRBJ2-3
V: TRBV19

DNA: TGCGCCAGCAGCCTCGGGACAGACAGAACGTATGGCTACACCTTC
CDR3: CASSLGTDRTYGYTF
D: TRBD1
size: .
J: TRBJ1-2
V: TRBV4-1

DNA: TGTGCCAGCAGTTACCGGGACAGGGGCGGCGAGCAGTACTTC
CDR3: CASSYRDRGGEQYF
D: TRBD1
size: few
J: TRBJ2-7
V: TRBV5-4

DNA: TGTGCCAGCAGACTTCGGGGGACTCCCCAGCTCCACGAGCAGTACTTC
CDR3: CASRLRGTPQLHEQYF
D: .
size: .
J: TRBJ2-7
V: TRBV2

DNA: TGTGCCAGCAGCGTAGTTCTGGGGAACTCTGGGGCCAACGTCCTGACTTTC
CDR3: CASSVVLGNSGANVLTF
D: .
size: .
J: TRBJ2-6
V: TRBV9

DNA: TGTGCCAGCAGTTTATATTCAGGGAACACTGAAGCTTTCTTT
CDR3: CASSLYSGNTEAFF
D: .
size: .
J: TRBJ1-1
V: TRBV6-6

DNA: TGTGCCATCAGTGAACCGACCTACCCTGACTATGGCTACACCTTC
CDR3: CAISEPTYPDYGYTF
D: .
size: .
J: TRBJ1-2
V: TRBV10-3

DNA: TGTGCCAGCAGCTTAGCGAAGGGTAACTATGGCTACACCTTC
CDR3: CASSLAKGNYGYTF
D: .
size: .
J: TRBJ1-2
V: TRBV7-9

DNA: TGTGCCAGCAGCAACCAGGCGTCTGGAAACACCATATATTTT
CDR3: CASSNQASGNTIYF
D: .
size: .
J: TRBJ1-3
V: TRBV7-2

DNA: TGTGCCAGCACCTCCGGCGGGCGGCTTAATTCACCCCTCCACTTT
CDR3: CASTSGGRLNSPLHF
D: .
size: .
J: TRBJ1-6
V: TRBV27

DNA: TGCGCCAGCAGCCTTTGGACTAGCGGGGCCCGCACAGATACGCAGTATTTT
CDR3: CASSLWTSGARTDTQYF
D: TRBD2
size: .
J: TRBJ2-3
V: TRBV4-1

DNA: TGTGCCAGCAGCTTAGTGGTAGAGCAGTTCTTC
CDR3: CASSLVVEQFF
D: .
size: once
J: TRBJ2-1
V: TRBV13

DNA: TGTGCCAGCAGCTTTTTATGGCGGATCGAGTCTGGAAACACCATATATTTT
CDR3: CASSFLWRIESGNTIYF
D: .
size: .
J: TRBJ1-3
V: TRBV5-6

DNA: TGTGCCAGCAGCTTAGGGATTTCCTACGAGCAGTACTTC
CDR3: CASSLGISYEQYF
D: .
size: .
J: TRBJ2-7
V: TRBV7-2

DNA: TGTGCCAGCAGCTCGGGACGGGACAGGGGTTTCACTAATGAAAAACTGTTTTTT
CDR3: CASSSGRDRGFTNEKLFF
D: TRBD1
size: once
J: TRBJ1-4
V: TRBV5-5

DNA: TGTGCCAGCAGCCGGACAGTCGATTCACCCCTCCACTTT
CDR3: CASSRTVDSPLHF
D: .
size: .
J: TRBJ1-6
V: TRBV6-5

DNA: TGTGCCAGCTCACCCGGGCCCTTTGAAGAAGCTTTCTTT
CDR3: CASSPGPFEEAFF
D: .
size: .
J: TRBJ1-1
V: TRBV18

DNA: TGTGCCAGCTCAGGGGGCCAGGGCGATGGCTACACCTTC
CDR3: CASSGGQGDGYTF
D: .
size: .
J: TRBJ1-2
V: TRBV18